This T cell receptor (beta chain) originates from a study of type 1 regulatory T cells. Overall study: This in vitro CD4 product, T-allo10, is enriched for Tr1 cells and alloantigen-specific.

In regard to this clonotype: Its specificity is unknown.

T-allo10 cells from the graft donor were described as anergic, host-alloantigen-specific, and alloantigen-specific suppressors. V was clipped by 2 bases and J by 4 bases, with 5 bases between them. This CDR3 is built from 12 residues. Per germline, CDR1 SNHLY and CDR2 FYNNEI. In TCRdb, the reads were re-called with MiXCR into one record per CDR3 protein. The sample includes tens of thousands of distinct CDR3 sequences, about two thirds of them seen just once. The V gene is TRBV2, the J gene TRBJ2-5, with unresolved D. The source of this sequence is a human donor in good health. Input material: cultured T cells, either the whole culture or a sorted T cell fraction (not recorded which). Subset here: Tr1-enriched cell product generated in vitro against host alloantigens. The CDR3 nucleotides read TGTGCCAGCAGTGAACTAACAGAGACCCAGTACTTC. Translating it yields CASSELTETQYF.